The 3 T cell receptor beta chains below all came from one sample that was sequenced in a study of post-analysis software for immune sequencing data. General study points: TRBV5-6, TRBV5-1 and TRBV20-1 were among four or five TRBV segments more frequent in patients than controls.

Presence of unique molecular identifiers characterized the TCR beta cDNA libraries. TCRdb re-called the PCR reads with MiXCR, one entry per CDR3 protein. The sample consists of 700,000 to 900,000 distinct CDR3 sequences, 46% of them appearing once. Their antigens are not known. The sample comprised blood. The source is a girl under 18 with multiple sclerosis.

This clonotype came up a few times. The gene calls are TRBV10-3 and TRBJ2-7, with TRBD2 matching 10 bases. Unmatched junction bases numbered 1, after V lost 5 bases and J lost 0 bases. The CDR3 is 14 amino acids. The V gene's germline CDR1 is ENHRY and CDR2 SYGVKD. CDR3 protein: CAISTSGTSYEQYF. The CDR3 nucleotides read TGTGCCATCAGTACTAGCGGGACCTCCTACGAGCAGTACTTC.

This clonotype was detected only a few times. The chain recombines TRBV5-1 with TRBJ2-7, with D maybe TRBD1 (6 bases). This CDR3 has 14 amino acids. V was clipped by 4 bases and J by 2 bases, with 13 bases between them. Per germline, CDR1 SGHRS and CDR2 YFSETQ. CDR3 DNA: TGCGCCAGCAGCACCGGACAGATTGCCTACGAGCAGTACTTC. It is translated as CASSTGQIAYEQYF.

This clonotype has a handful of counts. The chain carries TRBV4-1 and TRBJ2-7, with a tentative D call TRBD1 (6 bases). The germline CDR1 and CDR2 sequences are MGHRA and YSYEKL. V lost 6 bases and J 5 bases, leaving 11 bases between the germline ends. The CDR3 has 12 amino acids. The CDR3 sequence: CASSQGTHEQYF. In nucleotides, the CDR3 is TGCGCCAGCAGTCAGGGGACGCACGAGCAGTACTTC.